Presented here are 15 T cell receptor beta chains from one specimen sequenced in a study of shared clonotypes between healthy human individuals. Some clones are missing from TCRdb's copy, which holds only in-frame ones; the method was immunoSEQ multiplex PCR. The sample records 800,000 to 1,200,000 clones, about four fifths being singletons. Sample: memory CD4+ T cells from PBMCs. Subset here: CD45RA-negative fraction. These receptors were collected from a man between 18 and 29 years old in good health. Some clones in this sample may be carry-over from other donors' samples.

This sequence joins TRBV27 and TRBJ1-5; 12 bases line up with TRBD1. V lost 4 bases and J lost 2; bases outside the gene matches: 6. CDR1 and CDR2 (germline): MNHEY, SMNVEV (reference sequence). The CDR3 is 17 amino acids. The DNA for the CDR3 is TGTGCCAGCAGTTCGGGACAGGGGGCGCATGGCAATCAGCCCCAGCATTTT. This codes for CASSSGQGAHGNQPQHF.

This clone was counted a single time. The rearrangement links TRBV18 to TRBJ1-4; D uncertain. V shed 2 bases and J shed 3 bases, with 10 bases lying between them. The CDR3 covers 15 residues. Per the germline V gene, CDR1 is KGHSH and CDR2 is LQKENI. The CDR3 DNA reads as TGTGCCAGCTCACCAGGGGAGGGAGCTAATGAAAAACTGTTTTTT. Protein: CASSPGEGANEKLFF. The full variable domain, in which reference TRBV18 and TRBJ1-4 provide the parts outside the CDR3, is NAGVMQNPRHLVRRRGQEARLRCSPMKGHSHVYWYRQLPEEGLKFMVYLQKENIIDESGMPKERFSAEFPKEGPSILRIQQVVRGDSAAYFCASSPGEGANEKLFFGSGTQLSVL.

Only a few counts were recorded for this clone. This chain connects TRBV27 to TRBJ1-4; TRBD1 agrees at 9 bases. Germline lookup yields CDR1 MNHEY and CDR2 SMNVEV (reference sequence). J was trimmed by 7 bases and V by 7 bases; bases with no gene match: 10. The CDR3 extends over 15 amino acids. CDR3 nucleotide sequence: TGTGCCAGCACTCCTTCCCCGGGACAGGGTGAAAAACTGTTTTTT. This codes for CASTPSPGQGEKLFF. Supplemented by reference TRBV27 and TRBJ1-4, the full variable domain reads EAQVTQNPRYLITVTGKKLTVTCSQNMNHEYMSWYRQDPGLGLRQIYYSMNVEVTDKGDVPEGYKVSRKEKRNFPLILESPSPNQTSLYFCASTPSPGQGEKLFFGSGTQLSVL.

Details on this clone: This sequence may be a read error, since a much larger clone differs from it by one base. Distinct nucleotide sequences in the sample also encode this CDR3. V usage is TRBV20-1 and J usage is TRBJ1-3; D is undetermined. The CDR3 is 11 residues long. Germline V lookup: CDR1 DFQATT, CDR2 SNEGSKA (reference sequence). The CDR3 DNA reads as TGTAGTGCTCGAGCCGGAAACACCATATATTTT. Residues: CSARAGNTIYF.

The J gene is TRBJ1-1, the V gene TRBV29-1; 8 bases line up with TRBD1. V lost 7 bases, J lost 3 bases, and 7 bases stayed unmatched. The germline CDR1 and CDR2 sequences are SQVTM and ANQGSEA. This CDR3 is built from 13 residues. The CDR3: CSASQGADTEAFF. The CDR3 DNA sequence: TGCAGCGCCTCGCAGGGGGCCGACACTGAAGCTTTCTTT.

This rearrangement joins TRBV5-6 to TRBJ2-7; TRBD1 is a possible D gene (6 bases). The CDR3 loop spans 14 amino acids. The V end was cut by 0 bases, the J end by 6 bases, with 13 bases between. Germline V gives CDR1 SGHDT, CDR2 YYEEEE. The CDR3 DNA reads as TGTGCCAGCAGCTTGGGGCCAGGGGTCAGCGAGCAGTACTTC. It yields the protein CASSLGPGVSEQYF. Full variable domain (rest looked up from reference TRBV5-6 and TRBJ2-7): DAGVTQSPTHLIKTRGQQVTLRCSPKSGHDTVSWYQQALGQGPQFIFQYYEEEERQRGNFPDRFSGHQFPNYSSELNVNALLLGDSALYLCASSLGPGVSEQYFGPGTRLTVT.

This sequence joins TRBV30 and TRBJ2-1, with 8 bases lining up with TRBD2. This CDR3 has 18 residues. The germline V gene encodes CDR1 GTSNPN and CDR2 SVGIG (reference sequence). V lost 0 bases and J lost 2; bases outside the gene matches: 12. The CDR3 coding sequence is TGTGCCTGGAGTGTACAGCGGGGGCTCAAAATGACCTACAATGAGCAGTTCTTC. The encoded protein is CAWSVQRGLKMTYNEQFF.

The chain combines TRBV28 with TRBJ2-7, with 9 bases fitting TRBD2. Germline V gives CDR1 MDHEN, CDR2 SYDVKM. The V segment lost 7 bases and the J segment 4 bases; nucleotides outside the gene matches: 8. The CDR3 has 14 amino acids. In nucleotides, the CDR3 is TGTGCCAGCAAGGCGGGAGGGAGTCGGTACGAGCAGTACTTC. Amino acids: CASKAGGSRYEQYF.

The chain has TRBV5-1 and TRBJ1-2; D not certain. The CDR3 length is 15 residues. Germline V lookup: CDR1 SGHRS, CDR2 YFSETQ. V was cut by 4 bases and J by 4 bases, with 17 bases left in between. The CDR3 here is CASSLSPGFLYGYTF. The CDR3 nucleotides read TGCGCCAGCAGCCTGAGCCCGGGGTTCCTCTATGGCTACACCTTC.

The genes are TRBV7-8 and TRBJ1-1, with TRBD1 matching over 9 bases. In germline, CDR1 is SGHVS, CDR2 FQNEAQ. The CDR3 runs to 14 residues. After removal of 5 bases from V and 3 bases from J, the junction contained 4 bases not matched to a gene. CDR3 in DNA: TGTGCCAGCAGCGCCCGGGACAGGGACACTGAAGCTTTCTTT. Encoded protein: CASSARDRDTEAFF.

The chain has TRBV27 and TRBJ2-2; possibly TRBD2 for D (6 bases). The CDR3 loop spans 13 amino acids. CDR1 is MNHEY and CDR2 is SMNVEV in the germline V gene (reference sequence). Trimming took 10 bases from V and 5 from J, leaving 14 bases between them. CDR3 protein: CATPWRVTGELFF. In nucleotides, the CDR3 is TGTGCCACCCCGTGGAGGGTAACCGGGGAGCTGTTTTTT.

The chain has TRBV19 and TRBJ2-4, with TRBD1 as a possible D gene (5 bases). V lost 3 bases to trimming and J lost 8 bases, with 14 bases between them. This CDR3 is 14 amino acids long. CDR1 and CDR2 from the germline V gene are LNHDA and SQIVND (reference sequence). CDR3 sequence (DNA): TGTGCCAGTAGTATTCAGGGCAGAAGAGACATTCAGTACTTC. Residues: CASSIQGRRDIQYF. The variable domain in full, with the rest retrieved from reference TRBV19 and TRBJ2-4, is DGGITQSPKYLFRKEGQNVTLSCEQNLNHDAMYWYRQDPGQGLRLIYYSQIVNDFQKGDIAEGYSVSREKKESFPLTVTSAQKNPTAFYLCASSIQGRRDIQYFGAGTRLSVL.

The rearrangement uses TRBV7-3 and TRBJ2-1; D unresolved. The V gene's germline CDR1 is SGHTA and CDR2 FQGTGA. V gave up 5 bases and J gave up 8 bases, with 13 bases separating them. The CDR3 consists of 13 residues. The CDR3 DNA follows: TGTGCCAGCAGCGCTAGAACCCAGGATGAGCAGTTCTTC. Protein sequence: CASSARTQDEQFF.

The chain combines TRBV2 with TRBJ2-7, with no clear D. The V gene's germline CDR1 is SNHLY and CDR2 FYNNEI. Deletions cut 4 bases from V and 0 bases from J, with 7 bases between. The CDR3 totals 13 residues. CDR3 protein: CASSAQHSYEQYF. The CDR3 DNA sequence: TGTGCCAGCAGTGCTCAGCACTCCTACGAGCAGTACTTC.

The chain links TRBV19 to TRBJ1-2; possible D gene TRBD1, 6 bases. CDR3 length: 13 residues. The germline V and J ends were trimmed by 8 bases and 6 bases, with 16 bases remaining between them. Per germline, CDR1 LNHDA and CDR2 SQIVND (reference sequence). CDR3 residues: CASAPLDRNGYTF. In nucleotides, the CDR3 is TGTGCCAGTGCCCCCTTGGACAGAAATGGCTACACCTTC.